This TCR beta chain was captured in a study of beta chain features in type 1 diabetes. Overall study results and limits: Lower insertion and higher deletion counts appeared at VDJ junctions in type 1 diabetes patients. Healthy donors had naive, central memory and Treg TCRB repertoires that appeared less similar than those seen among patients. Shorter TCRB CDR3s, moderately but significantly so, marked every one of the four CD4+ subsets in Type 1 diabetes patients.

As for this clone: No antigen is known for it.

Expressed TCRB transcripts were sequenced after all isolated RNA was converted to cDNA. Libraries were prepared by immunoSEQ multiplex PCR; TCRdb keeps only in-frame clonotypes and omits some of them. The table has fewer than 550,000 clones, about an eighth seen once. Based on CD45RO/CCR7/CD25/CD127/CD95/CD27, CD4+ regulatory, stem cell-like memory, naive and central memory cells were sorted. The sequencing input was naive CD4+ T cells from blood. The receptor was isolated from a woman under 30 in good health.

CDR3: CASSLLPTGTNYGYTF. The CDR3 region has the DNA TGTGCCAGCAGCTTACTACCCACCGGGACTAACTATGGCTACACCTTC. The rearrangement links TRBV7-9 to TRBJ1-2; D unresolved. V dropped 2 bases and J dropped 0 bases, with 13 bases sitting between them. The germline V gene encodes CDR1 SEHNR and CDR2 FQNEAQ (reference sequence). The CDR3 length is 16 residues.